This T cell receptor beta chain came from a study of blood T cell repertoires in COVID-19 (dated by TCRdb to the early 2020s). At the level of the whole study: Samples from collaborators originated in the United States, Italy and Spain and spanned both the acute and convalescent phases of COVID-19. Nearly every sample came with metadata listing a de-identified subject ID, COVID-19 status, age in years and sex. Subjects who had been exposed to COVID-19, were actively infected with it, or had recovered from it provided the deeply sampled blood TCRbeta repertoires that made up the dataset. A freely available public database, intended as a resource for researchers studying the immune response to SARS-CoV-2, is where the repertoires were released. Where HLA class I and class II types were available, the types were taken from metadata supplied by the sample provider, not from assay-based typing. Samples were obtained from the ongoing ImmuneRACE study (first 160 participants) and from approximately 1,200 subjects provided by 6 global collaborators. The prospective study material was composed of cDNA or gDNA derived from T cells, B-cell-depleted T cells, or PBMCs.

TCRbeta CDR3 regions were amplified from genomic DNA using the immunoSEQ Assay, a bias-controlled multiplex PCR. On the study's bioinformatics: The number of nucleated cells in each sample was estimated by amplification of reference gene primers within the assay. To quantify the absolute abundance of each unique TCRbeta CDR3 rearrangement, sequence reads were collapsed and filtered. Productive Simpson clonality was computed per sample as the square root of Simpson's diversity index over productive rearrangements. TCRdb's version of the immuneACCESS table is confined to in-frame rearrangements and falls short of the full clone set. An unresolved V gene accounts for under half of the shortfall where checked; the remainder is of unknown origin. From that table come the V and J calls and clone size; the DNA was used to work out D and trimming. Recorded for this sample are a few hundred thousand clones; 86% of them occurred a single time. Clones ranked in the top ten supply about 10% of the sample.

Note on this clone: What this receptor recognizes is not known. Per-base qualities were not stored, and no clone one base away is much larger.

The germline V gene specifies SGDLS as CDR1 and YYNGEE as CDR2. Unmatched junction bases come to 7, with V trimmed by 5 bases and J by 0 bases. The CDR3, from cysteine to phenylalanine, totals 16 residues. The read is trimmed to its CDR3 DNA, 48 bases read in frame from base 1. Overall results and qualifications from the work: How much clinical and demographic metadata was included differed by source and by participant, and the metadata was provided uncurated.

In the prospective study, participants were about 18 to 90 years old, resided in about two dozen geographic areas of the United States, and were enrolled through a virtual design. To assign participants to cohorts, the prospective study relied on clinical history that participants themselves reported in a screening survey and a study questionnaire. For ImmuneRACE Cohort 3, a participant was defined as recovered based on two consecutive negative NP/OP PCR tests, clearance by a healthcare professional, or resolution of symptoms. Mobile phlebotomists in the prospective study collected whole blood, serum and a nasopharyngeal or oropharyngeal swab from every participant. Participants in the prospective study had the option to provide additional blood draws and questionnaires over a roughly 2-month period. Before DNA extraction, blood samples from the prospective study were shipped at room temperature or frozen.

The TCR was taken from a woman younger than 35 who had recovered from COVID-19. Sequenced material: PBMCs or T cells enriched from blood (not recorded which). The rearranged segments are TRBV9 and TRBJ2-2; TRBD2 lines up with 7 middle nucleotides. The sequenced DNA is TGTGCCAGCAGGCCCACCGGGGGGACGAACACCGGGGAGCTGTTTTTT. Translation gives CASRPTGGTNTGELFF.